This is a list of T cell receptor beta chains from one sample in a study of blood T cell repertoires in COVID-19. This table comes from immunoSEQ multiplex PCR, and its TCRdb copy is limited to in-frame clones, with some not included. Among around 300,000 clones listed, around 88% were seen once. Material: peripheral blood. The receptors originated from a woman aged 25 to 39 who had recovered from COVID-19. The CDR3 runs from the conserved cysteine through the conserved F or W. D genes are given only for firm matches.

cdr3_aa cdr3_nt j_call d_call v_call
CASSPRFRDRLLGETQYF TGTGCCAGCAGCCCACGGTTTAGGGACAGGTTGTTGGGAGAGACCCAGTACTTC TRBJ2-5 TRBD1 TRBV5-4
CASSQLPAGASYNEQFF TGTGCCAGCAGCCAGCTCCCAGCGGGGGCCTCCTACAATGAGCAGTTCTTC TRBJ2-1 TRBD2 TRBV7-8
CASSKLGGRGKVNTEAFF TGTGCCAGCAGCAAACTCGGTGGCAGGGGAAAGGTAAACACTGAAGCTTTCTTT TRBJ1-1 - TRBV21-1
CASSWAQTGGSGNTIYF TGCGCCAGCAGCTGGGCCCAGACAGGGGGAAGTGGAAACACCATATATTTT TRBJ1-3 TRBD1 TRBV5-1
CASSVLGTGVEKLFF TGTGCCAGCAGCGTATTAGGGACAGGGGTCGAAAAACTGTTTTTT TRBJ1-4 TRBD1 TRBV9
CASSEDSLNTEAFF TGTGCCAGCAGTGAAGACAGCTTGAACACTGAAGCTTTCTTT TRBJ1-1 - TRBV6-1
CASSDGGRAIDTQYF TGTGCCAGCAGTGATGGAGGGAGGGCCATAGATACGCAGTATTTT TRBJ2-3 TRBD2 TRBV6-1
CATSEGTSGGPYNEQFF TGTGCCACCAGTGAAGGGACTAGCGGGGGTCCGTACAATGAGCAGTTCTTC TRBJ2-1 TRBD2 TRBV24-1
CAWMRAGDSPLHF TGTGCCTGGATGAGGGCGGGGGATTCACCCCTCCACTTT TRBJ1-6 - TRBV30
CASGKDRAPTETQYF TGTGCCAGCGGCAAGGACAGGGCTCCAACAGAGACCCAGTACTTC TRBJ2-5 TRBD1 TRBV2
CASSEALLGAVNQPQHF TGTGCCAGCAGTGAAGCGCTTCTGGGGGCCGTCAATCAGCCCCAGCATTTT TRBJ1-5 - TRBV2
CASSLAGTGNTEAFF TGCGCCAGCAGCTTGGCGGGGACAGGGAACACTGAAGCTTTCTTT TRBJ1-1 TRBD1 TRBV5-1
CASSLSSASGETQYF TGTGCCAGCAGTTTATCGTCAGCCTCGGGGGAGACCCAGTACTTC TRBJ2-5 - TRBV27
CASSSTGSEQFF TGTGCCAGCAGCTCCACCGGTAGTGAGCAGTTCTTC TRBJ2-1 - TRBV7-3
CASSLEPTRSPLHF TGTGCCAGCAGCTTGGAACCGACTCGTTCACCCCTCCACTTT TRBJ1-6 - TRBV5-5
CAISAGTGGANTGELFF TGTGCCATCAGCGCCGGGACAGGGGGCGCGAACACCGGGGAGCTGTTTTTT TRBJ2-2 TRBD1 TRBV10-3
CASSPTAGASRLYSYEQYF TGTGCCAGCAGCCCTACGGCGGGAGCCTCCAGGCTTTACTCCTACGAGCAGTACTTC TRBJ2-7 TRBD2 TRBV16